The present T cell receptor beta chain was sequenced within a study of T cell responses to AZD1222 COVID-19 vaccine. Here immunoSEQ multiplex PCR was the method, and the copy in TCRdb shows in-frame clones only, minus some. Altogether roughly 100,000 clones are present, roughly 87% being singletons, with the ten largest covering more than 40%. Study results and caveats: Mostly white British, mostly female donors; authors suggested clonal diversity may be underestimated.

Trimming took off 2 bases at V and 3 bases at J, with 14 bases between the two ends. This CDR3 spans 17 amino acids. Looked up from germline, CDR1 is MNHNS and CDR2 is SASEGT. In regard to this clone: Its antigen is unidentified.

The sequencing here drew on peripheral blood, taken 28 days after the second AZD1222 dose. The J gene is TRBJ1-6, the V gene TRBV6-1, with TRBD1 as a possible D gene (6 bases). The TCR originated in an adult who received the AZD1222 COVID-19 vaccine. CDR3: CASSERGGSVYNSPLHF. CDR3 coding DNA: TGTGCCAGCAGTGAAAGGGGGGGATCCGTCTATAATTCACCCCTCCACTTT.